This T cell receptor beta chain was sequenced in a study of blood T cells in healthy people across ages. The germline V gene has CDR1 LGHNA and CDR2 YSLEER. Trimming pared 4 bases from V and 6 bases from J, leaving 15 bases between. The CDR3 is 14 amino acids. A J-beta primer mix and a sample-barcoded 5' primer were used in a second PCR of about 6 to 12 cycles. One entry per CDR3 protein results from TCRdb running MiXCR on the 5' RACE reads. This sample has around 820,000 distinct CDR3 sequences; 20% to 30% occur once, and the top ten carry approximately 4%. This same sample was also part of a study on T cells of mothers and their children.

This receptor was identified in a boy aged 5 to 17 in good health. The sample consisted of blood. The chain employs TRBV4-3 and TRBJ1-1; D perhaps matches TRBD1 (6 bases). CDR3 bases: TGCGCCAGCAGCCCCCAGGGGCCAAACGCTGAAGCTTTCTTT. Translated: CASSPQGPNAEAFF.